This record concerns one T cell receptor (beta chain) sequence. Its antigen is unknown. No base-level quality is on record; no much larger clone is a single base apart. To synthesize cDNA, template-switch 5'RACE was performed with a primer carrying a 10-nucleotide random unique molecular identifier so that each TCR transcript was tagged. Every sequencing run yielded over 170 million TCR-beta sequences covering 15-18 subjects. Total RNA was extracted with the RNeasy kit. The KAPA Real-time Library Amplification kit was used to amplify TCR-beta VDJ regions with primers targeting the TCR constant region and the 5'RACE anchor. A first PCR added sample indexes and Illumina adaptors, after which a second PCR increased the library yield. The roughly 650 bp TCR product was size-selected on a 2% E-gel SizeSelection system after Ampure bead purification. Before pooling, library quality was assessed on a Bioanalyzer, concentration was determined with Qubit, and library quantification was performed with the Kapa Library Quantification kit. Paired-end 2 x 150 bp sequencing of the libraries was performed on an Illumina HiSeq 2500. To increase sequence diversity, roughly 24-32% phiX was spiked into each library pool. From the authors' description of their analysis: The quality-filtered reads were processed with the UMI-based MiGEC pipeline, whose error correction step removed more than 75% of the raw TCR sequences. VDJ genes were aligned to IMGT germline references, and each clonotype was defined by a unique CDR3 amino acid sequence together with V-J genes. Clonal expansion, Shannon diversity, and CDR3 relatedness (CalcPairwiseDistances, ClusterSamples) were evaluated with VDJtools, and phylogenetic trees were built with CLCbio workbench. Expanded clones were defined as having at least 8 unique UMIs, based on coefficient-of-variation modelling across technical triplicates. TCRdb trimmed the raw reads at Q25, called clones with MiXCR and kept productive beta chains. Rows matching on CDR3 protein sequence are summarized as one entry with the most common DNA and genes. The authors' filters were not applied to this entry. For this sample there are tens of thousands of distinct CDR3 sequences; approximately 17% appear just once. 15% of the sample belongs to the ten largest clones.

The data derive from a study of neurological immune-mediated disorders (dated by TCRdb to between 2017 and 2020). In terms of the full investigation: The study compared peripheral blood TCR-beta repertoires of HTLV-I-associated myelopathy (HAM/TSP) patients, multiple sclerosis patients and healthy controls using UMI-based sequencing. The 106 TCR-beta libraries covered PBMC samples along with longitudinal samples, technical triplicates, and paired sorted CD4+ and CD8+ T-cell subsets. The cohort included roughly 71 subjects: roughly 15 with HAM/TSP, approximately 35 with multiple sclerosis, and some 20 healthy controls. Findings and caveats that apply to the study as a whole: The highest TCR clonal expansion was observed in HAM/TSP patients, whereas the lowest was observed in MS patients, even when compared with healthy controls. No identical CDR3 amino acid sequences were shared among expanded clones across subjects, suggesting private TCR-beta repertoires in all groups.

V was cut back by 10 bases and J by 4 bases, leaving a gap of 18 bases between them. The CDR3 holds 14 amino acids from the cysteine to the phenylalanine. The retained sequence is limited to the CDR3, 42 bases, with the frame set at the first base. CDR1 MNHEY and CDR2 SVGAGI are derived from the germline V gene. The healthy controls were volunteers from blood banks in Maryland, USA. Libraries from unsorted PBMCs were made from 2 million PBMCs kept in RNAlater at -80 degrees C until RNA extraction. Peripheral blood underwent Ficoll-Hypaque density gradient centrifugation to isolate PBMCs, which were then cryopreserved in liquid nitrogen.

The chain is encoded by TRBV6-5 joined to TRBJ2-3; TRBD2 could be the D gene, as 6 bases match. The receptor was isolated from a woman aged 40 to 50 in good health. The specimen was PBMCs. The DNA sequence is TGTGCCATACAACCAGCGGAGGGTGCAGATACGCAGTATTTT. It specifies CAIQPAEGADTQYF.